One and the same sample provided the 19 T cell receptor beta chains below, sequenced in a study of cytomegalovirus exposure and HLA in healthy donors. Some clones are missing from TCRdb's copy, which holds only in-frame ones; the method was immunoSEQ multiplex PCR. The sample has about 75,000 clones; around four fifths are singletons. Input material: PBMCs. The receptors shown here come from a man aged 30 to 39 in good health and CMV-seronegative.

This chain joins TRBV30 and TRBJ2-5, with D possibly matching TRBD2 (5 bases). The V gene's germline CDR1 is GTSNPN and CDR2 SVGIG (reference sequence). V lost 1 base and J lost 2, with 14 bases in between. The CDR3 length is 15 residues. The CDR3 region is CAWSGAGIAQETQYF. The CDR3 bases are TGTGCCTGGAGTGGGGCCGGGATCGCACAAGAGACCCAGTACTTC.

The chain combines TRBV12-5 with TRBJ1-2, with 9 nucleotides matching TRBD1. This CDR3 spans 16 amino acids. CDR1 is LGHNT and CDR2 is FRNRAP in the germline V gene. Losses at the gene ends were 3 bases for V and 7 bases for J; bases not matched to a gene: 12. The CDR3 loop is CASGLTQTGGSGGYTF. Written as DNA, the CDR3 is TGTGCTAGTGGTTTAACACAGACAGGGGGATCAGGTGGCTACACCTTC.

CDR3 coding DNA: TGTGCCAGCAGCGACAGAAAGAATGAAAAACTGTTTTTT. This codes for CASSDRKNEKLFF. V is TRBV6-6 and J is TRBJ1-4, with D perhaps TRBD1 (5 bases). This CDR3 contains 13 residues. The V and J ends lost 6 bases and 5 bases respectively, with 10 bases between them. Germline loops: CDR1 MNHNY, CDR2 SVGAGI (reference sequence).

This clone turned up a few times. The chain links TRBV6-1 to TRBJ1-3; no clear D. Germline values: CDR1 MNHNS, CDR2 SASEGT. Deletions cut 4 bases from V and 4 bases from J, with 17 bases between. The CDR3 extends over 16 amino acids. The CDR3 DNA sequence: TGTGCCAGCAGTGCCCCTCCCGAGGGATCGGGAAACACCATATATTTT. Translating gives CASSAPPEGSGNTIYF.

The DNA for the CDR3 is TGTGCCAGCAGCACGACAGGGCAGGGAGAGACCCAGTACTTC. Translation gives CASSTTGQGETQYF. The chain links TRBV28 to TRBJ2-5; 7 positions agree with TRBD1. The CDR3 length is 14 residues. Germline V gives CDR1 MDHEN, CDR2 SYDVKM. The V and J ends lost 6 bases and 4 bases, in that order; junction bases with no gene match: 8. Full variable domain (outside the CDR3, taken from reference TRBV28 and TRBJ2-5): DVKVTQSSRYLVKRTGEKVFLECVQDMDHENMFWYRQDPGLGLRLIYFSYDVKMKEKGDIPEGYSVSREKKERFSLILESASTNQTSMYLCASSTTGQGETQYFGPGTRLLVL.

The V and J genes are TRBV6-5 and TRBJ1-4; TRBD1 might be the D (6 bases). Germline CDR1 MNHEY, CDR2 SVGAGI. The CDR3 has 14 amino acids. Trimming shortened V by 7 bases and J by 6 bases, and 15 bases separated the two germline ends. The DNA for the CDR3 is TGTGCCAGCAACCCTCGGGGGGCGGATGAAAAACTGTTTTTT. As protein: CASNPRGADEKLFF.

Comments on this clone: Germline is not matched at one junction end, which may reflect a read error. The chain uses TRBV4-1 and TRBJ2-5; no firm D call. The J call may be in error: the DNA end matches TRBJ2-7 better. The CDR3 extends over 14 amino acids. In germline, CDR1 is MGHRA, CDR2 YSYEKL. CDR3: CASSQEVWGYEQYF. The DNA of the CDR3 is TGTGCCAGCAGCCAAGAAGTCTGGGGCTACGAGCAGTACTTC.

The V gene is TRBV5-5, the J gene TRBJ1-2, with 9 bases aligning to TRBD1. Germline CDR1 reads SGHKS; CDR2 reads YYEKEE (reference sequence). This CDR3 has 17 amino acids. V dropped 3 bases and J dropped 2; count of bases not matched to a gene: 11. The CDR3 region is CASSSSRTGDSNYGYTF. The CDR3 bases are TGTGCCAGCAGCTCGTCTAGGACAGGGGACTCAAACTATGGCTACACCTTC.

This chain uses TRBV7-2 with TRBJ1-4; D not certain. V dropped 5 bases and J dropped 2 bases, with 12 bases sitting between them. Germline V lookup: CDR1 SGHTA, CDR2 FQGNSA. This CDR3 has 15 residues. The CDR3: CASSASQATNEKLFF. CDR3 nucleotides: TGTGCCAGCAGCGCCAGCCAGGCCACTAATGAAAAACTGTTTTTT.

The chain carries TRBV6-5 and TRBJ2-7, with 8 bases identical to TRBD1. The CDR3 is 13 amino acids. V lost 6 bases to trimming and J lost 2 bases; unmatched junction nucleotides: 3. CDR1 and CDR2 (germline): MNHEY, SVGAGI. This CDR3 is CASRLGQAYEQYF. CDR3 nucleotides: TGTGCCAGCAGACTGGGACAGGCCTACGAGCAGTACTTC.

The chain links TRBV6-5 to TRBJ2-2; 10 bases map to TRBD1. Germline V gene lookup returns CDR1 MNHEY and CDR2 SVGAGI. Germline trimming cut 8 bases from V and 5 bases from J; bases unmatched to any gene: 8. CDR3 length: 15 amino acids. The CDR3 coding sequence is TGTGCCAGCCGGACAGGGGGACGGAGGACCGGGGAGCTGTTTTTT. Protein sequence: CASRTGGRRTGELFF.

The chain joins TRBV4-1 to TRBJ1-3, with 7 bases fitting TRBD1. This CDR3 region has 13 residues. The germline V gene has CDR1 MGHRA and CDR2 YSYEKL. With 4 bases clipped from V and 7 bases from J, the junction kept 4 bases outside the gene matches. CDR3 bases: TGCGCCAGCAGCCTTCAGGGGGAGAACACCATATATTTT. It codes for CASSLQGENTIYF.

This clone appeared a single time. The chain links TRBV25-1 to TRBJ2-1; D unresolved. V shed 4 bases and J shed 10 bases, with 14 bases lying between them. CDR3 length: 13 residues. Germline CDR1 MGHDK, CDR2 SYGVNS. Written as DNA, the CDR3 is TGTGCCAGCAGTGGAGCCCCGTCCGGGGAGCAGTTCTTC. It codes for CASSGAPSGEQFF.

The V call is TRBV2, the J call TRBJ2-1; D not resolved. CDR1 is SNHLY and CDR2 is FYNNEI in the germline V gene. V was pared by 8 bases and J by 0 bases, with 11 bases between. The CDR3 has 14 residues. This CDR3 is CASHEKSSYNEQFF. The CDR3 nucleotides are TGTGCCAGCCACGAGAAGAGCTCCTACAATGAGCAGTTCTTC.

CDR3 coding DNA: TGCAGCGTTCCTGGACTAGCGGGGGTCGAGCAGTTCTTC. Its translation: CSVPGLAGVEQFF. The genes are TRBV29-1 and TRBJ2-1, with TRBD2 identical over 13 bases. V shed 5 bases, J shed 10 bases, and the junction held 5 bases outside the gene matches. The CDR3 spans 13 residues. CDR1 and CDR2 from the germline V gene are SQVTM and ANQGSEA.

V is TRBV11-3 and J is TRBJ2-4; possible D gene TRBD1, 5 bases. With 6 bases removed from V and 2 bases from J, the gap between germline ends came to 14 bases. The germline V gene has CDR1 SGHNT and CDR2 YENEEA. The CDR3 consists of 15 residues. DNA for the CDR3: TGTGCCAGCAGTCTCCCCCAGGGATCCAAAAACATTCAGTACTTC. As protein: CASSLPQGSKNIQYF.

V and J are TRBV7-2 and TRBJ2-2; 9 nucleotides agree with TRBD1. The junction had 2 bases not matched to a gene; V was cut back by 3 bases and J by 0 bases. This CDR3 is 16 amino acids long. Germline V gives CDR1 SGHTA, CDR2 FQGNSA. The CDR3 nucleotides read TGTGCCAGCAGCTTGAGGACAGGGGCGAACACCGGGGAGCTGTTTTTT. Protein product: CASSLRTGANTGELFF.

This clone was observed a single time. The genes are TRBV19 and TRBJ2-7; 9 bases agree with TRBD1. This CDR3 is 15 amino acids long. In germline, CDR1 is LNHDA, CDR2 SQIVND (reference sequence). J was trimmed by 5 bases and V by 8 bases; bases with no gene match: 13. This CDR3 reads CASFKFPRDRDEQYV. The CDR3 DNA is TGTGCCAGTTTCAAATTCCCCCGGGACAGGGACGAGCAGTACGTC.

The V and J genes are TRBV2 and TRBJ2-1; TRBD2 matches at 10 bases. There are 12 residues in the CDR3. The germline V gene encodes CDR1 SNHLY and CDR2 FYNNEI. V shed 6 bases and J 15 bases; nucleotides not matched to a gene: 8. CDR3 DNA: TGTGCCAGCAGCCGGCTAGCGGGAGTTGTGTTCTTC. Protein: CASSRLAGVVFF.